This TCR beta chain was profiled in a study of blood T cell repertoires in COVID-19. As for the study in general: Sites in the United States, Italy and Spain provided acute and convalescent COVID-19 samples. T cells, B-cell-depleted T cells, or PBMCs provided the cDNA or gDNA that served as material.

The V gene end was trimmed by 3 bases and the J gene end by 0 bases; junction bases not matched to a gene: 4. CDR1 SEHNR and CDR2 FQNEAQ come from the germline V gene (reference sequence). CDR3 size: 15 residues. Source study methods: It was from reference gene primer amplification that nucleated cell counts were estimated. Measured with immunoSEQ multiplex PCR; TCRdb has only the in-frame clones, and not every one. V and J calls and clone size are given by that table; D and trimming were obtained from the DNA. Found here are about 79,000 clones, around 90% of them singletons; the top ten hold around 4.5%.

The chain carries TRBV7-9 and TRBJ1-1; 7 bases align to TRBD1. The sequenced sample consisted of peripheral blood. The receptor comes from a middle-aged man with active COVID-19. This CDR3 is CASSLSGQVNTEAFF. CDR3 DNA: TGTGCCAGCAGCTTGTCTGGACAGGTGAACACTGAAGCTTTCTTT.